These 32 T cell receptor beta chains originate from one sample sequenced in a study of CD8 T cells in ankylosing spondylitis. Study-level results: Within ankylosing spondylitis blood, a TCR beta motif made up of roughly eight highly homologous variants appeared to be characteristic.

TCRdb passed the 5' RACE reads through MiXCR, listing each CDR3 protein once. The sample holds under 950,000 distinct CDR3 sequences, around 19% seen once. For these TCRs, the target antigens are not known. The source material was blood, either unsorted or a sorted T cell fraction (not recorded which). These receptors all come from a male donor with ankylosing spondylitis.

The chain has TRBV25-1 and TRBJ1-1; the D gene is possibly TRBD1 (5 bases). This CDR3 has 15 amino acids. With 5 bases removed from V and 4 bases from J, the gap between germline ends came to 17 bases. Germline CDR1 MGHDK, CDR2 SYGVNS. CDR3 protein: CASSQIRAVGTEAFF. For the CDR3, the DNA is TGTGCCAGCAGTCAAATCAGGGCGGTGGGCACTGAAGCTTTCTTT.

The chain is built from TRBV29-1 and TRBJ1-2; 8 bases align to TRBD1. The V and J ends lost 0 bases and 2 bases, in that order; junction bases with no gene match: 11. The CDR3 totals 17 residues. The germline CDR1 and CDR2 sequences are SQVTM and ANQGSEA. CDR3 region: CSVEDYGDRTTNYGYTF. The CDR3 DNA follows: TGCAGCGTTGAAGATTATGGGGACAGGACAACCAACTATGGCTACACCTTC.

This clonotype showed up just a few times. The V call is TRBV29-1, the J call TRBJ2-3; the D gene is possibly TRBD1 (6 bases). Trimming left V 6 bases short and J 0 bases short, with 13 bases between. The V gene's germline CDR1 is SQVTM and CDR2 ANQGSEA. The CDR3 has 14 amino acids. This CDR3 reads CSVTGLLSTDTQYF. The CDR3 DNA reads TGCAGCGTCACAGGGCTTCTTAGCACAGATACGCAGTATTTT.

The CDR3 region is CSAPREILSTEAFF. The CDR3 coding sequence is TGCAGTGCCCCACGAGAGATATTGAGCACTGAAGCTTTCTTT. The rearrangement links TRBV20-1 to TRBJ1-1; D remains ambiguous. Germline assignment: CDR1 DFQATT and CDR2 SNEGSKA (reference sequence). V dropped 6 bases and J dropped 4 bases, with 18 bases sitting between them. The CDR3 extends over 14 amino acids.

This clonotype was picked up one time. The genes are TRBV4-3 and TRBJ1-6, with TRBD1 matching 10 bases. The junction had 3 bases not matched to a gene; V was cut back by 0 bases and J by 7 bases. This CDR3 comprises 16 residues. CDR1 LGHNA and CDR2 YSLEER come from the germline V gene. The CDR3, as DNA: TGCGCCAGCAGCCAAGATTGGGACAGGGGCAATTCACCCCTCCACTTT. The encoded protein is CASSQDWDRGNSPLHF.

The chain employs TRBV5-1 and TRBJ1-4, with D perhaps matching TRBD1 (6 bases). Germline CDR1 and CDR2: SGHRS and YFSETQ. V gave up 4 bases and J gave up 1 base, with 14 bases separating them. The CDR3 has 16 amino acids. This CDR3 reads CASSQTLQGTNEKLFF. As DNA, the CDR3 is TGCGCCAGCAGCCAAACCCTACAGGGAACTAATGAAAAACTGTTTTTT.

This clonotype has only a few counts. This sequence joins TRBV5-1 and TRBJ2-1, with D perhaps matching TRBD1 or TRBD2 (5 bases each). The CDR3 consists of 14 residues. In germline, CDR1 is SGHRS, CDR2 YFSETQ. Trimming shortened V by 0 bases and J by 8 bases, and 12 bases separated the two germline ends. The CDR3 bases are TGCGCCAGCAGCTTGGTTGCCGGGACCGATGAGCAGTTCTTC. It specifies CASSLVAGTDEQFF.

There are a few counts of this clonotype. This chain uses TRBV27 with TRBJ1-2; D unresolved. The CDR3 has 14 amino acids. CDR1 and CDR2 (germline): MNHEY, SMNVEV (reference sequence). V was trimmed by 3 bases and J by 4 bases, leaving 12 bases between them. CDR3 residues: CASSFSSSGYGYTF. Written as DNA, the CDR3 is TGTGCCAGCAGTTTCTCCAGCTCCGGCTATGGCTACACCTTC.

This clonotype was found a few times. The chain is built from TRBV7-9 and TRBJ2-2; D gene ambiguous. With 5 bases removed from V and 0 bases from J, the gap between germline ends came to 10 bases. This CDR3 has 15 residues. CDR1 and CDR2 (germline): SEHNR, FQNEAQ (reference sequence). The DNA of the CDR3 is TGTGCCAGCAGCCAGATCCCCCCGAACACCGGGGAGCTGTTTTTT. Translated: CASSQIPPNTGELFF.

This chain uses TRBV3-1 with TRBJ1-5; no clear D. The CDR3 has 14 residues. V was cut by 5 bases and J by 2 bases, with 10 bases left in between. CDR1 and CDR2 (germline): LGHDT, YNNKEL (reference sequence). DNA of the CDR3: TGTGCCAGCAGCAGAGGGAATGGCAATCAGCCCCAGCATTTT. Its translation is CASSRGNGNQPQHF.

The V gene is TRBV10-2, the J gene TRBJ2-7, with 11 positions matching TRBD2. The CDR3 sequence is 14 residues long. Trimming at V came to 7 bases and at J to 7 bases, leaving 9 bases not matched to a gene. Germline CDR1 WSHSY, CDR2 SAAADI. The CDR3 bases are TGCGCCAGCACCGAGCCTAGCGGGAGGTTAGAGCAGTACTTC. Amino acids: CASTEPSGRLEQYF.

This chain uses TRBV5-6 with TRBJ2-7, with 13 positions matching TRBD2. Germline V gene data show CDR1 as SGHDT and CDR2 as YYEEEE. The CDR3 is 16 amino acids. Trimming removed 0 bases from V and 6 bases from J; junction bases left unmatched: 6. The DNA for the CDR3 is TGTGCCAGCAGCTTGGCAGGGACTAGCGGGATCTCCGAGCAGTACTTC. Translating it yields CASSLAGTSGISEQYF.

This clonotype was observed a few times. The J gene is TRBJ2-3, the V gene TRBV4-2; 12 nucleotides match TRBD2. Per germline, CDR1 LGHNA and CDR2 YNFKEQ. The CDR3 totals 18 residues. Trimming cost V 4 bases and J 2 bases; bases outside gene matches: 10. The CDR3 region is CASSREGLAGKSTDTQYF. CDR3 nucleotide sequence: TGTGCCAGCAGCCGAGAAGGACTAGCGGGAAAGTCCACAGATACGCAGTATTTT.

The rearrangement joins TRBV4-1 to TRBJ2-5, with D uncertain. The germline gives CDR1 MGHRA, CDR2 YSYEKL. The CDR3 covers 16 residues. Between the trimmed V and J ends, which lost 1 base and 1 base, there was a span of 13 bases. The CDR3 protein is CASSQVNLGFQETQYF. The CDR3 nucleotides are TGCGCCAGCAGCCAAGTTAATCTGGGCTTCCAAGAGACCCAGTACTTC.

The V gene is TRBV5-1, the J gene TRBJ2-5; a possible D gene is TRBD1 (6 bases). CDR1 is SGHRS, CDR2 YFSETQ, per germline. V was clipped by 5 bases and J by 3 bases, with 29 bases between them. The CDR3 runs 19 residues. The CDR3 region is CASSRSDRRPGSPKETQYF. DNA for the CDR3: TGCGCCAGCAGTCGATCGGACAGACGACCAGGCTCACCAAAAGAGACCCAGTACTTC.

This clonotype was counted only a few times. J is TRBJ2-2 and V is TRBV4-3; D remains unclear. CDR3 length: 17 amino acids. Germline CDR1 LGHNA, CDR2 YSLEER. The ends were cut back, 4 bases at V and 4 bases at J, with 19 bases in the middle. The CDR3 loop reads CASSRDLTRTGTGELFF. The DNA for the CDR3 is TGCGCCAGCAGCCGAGACCTGACAAGGACGGGCACCGGGGAGCTGTTTTTT.

This rearrangement joins TRBV7-9 to TRBJ2-7; 9 bases fit TRBD2. V gave up 0 bases and J gave up 3 bases; unmatched junction bases: 6. CDR1 SEHNR and CDR2 FQNEAQ come from the germline V gene (reference sequence). The CDR3 sequence is 16 residues long. The CDR3 nucleotides are TGTGCCAGCAGCTTAGCGACTAGCGGTAGAGGCTACGAGCAGTACTTC. It yields the protein CASSLATSGRGYEQYF.

This clonotype has a count of ten or more. The CDR3 region is CASSSQGGGYGYTF. The CDR3 DNA sequence: TGTGCCAGCAGCTCCCAAGGGGGCGGGTATGGCTACACCTTC. The rearrangement joins TRBV7-2 to TRBJ1-2, with 7 bases aligning to TRBD1. CDR3 size: 14 residues. J gave up 5 bases and V 4 bases, and 7 bases lay outside the gene matches. Looked up from germline, CDR1 is SGHTA and CDR2 is FQGNSA.

A single count supports this clonotype. Because it lacks the conserved phenylalanine or tryptophan at the end, this CDR3 is likely a read error. V gene TRBV12-3 or TRBV12-4 combines with J gene TRBJ1-1; the match to TRBD1 covers 7 bases. The CDR3 is made up of 14 amino acids. Losses at the gene ends were 6 bases for V and 2 bases for J; bases not matched to a gene: 6. Here the CDR3 reads CASREGQLNTEAFL. CDR3 bases: TGTGCCAGCAGGGAGGGACAGTTAAACACTGAAGCTTTCCTT.

This sequence joins TRBV29-1 and TRBJ1-2; D uncertain. Trimming stripped 4 bases from V and 6 bases from J, with 15 bases between. The CDR3 runs to 13 residues. The germline V gene encodes CDR1 SQVTM and CDR2 ANQGSEA. This chain's CDR3 is CSVGLEGLHGYTF. The CDR3 bases are TGCAGCGTTGGACTAGAGGGTTTACATGGCTACACCTTC.

Ten or more counts support this clonotype. The chain uses TRBV6-1 and TRBJ2-3, with 10 bases lining up with TRBD2. The V and J ends lost 6 bases and 4 bases, in that order; junction bases with no gene match: 10. CDR3 length: 16 amino acids. CDR1 and CDR2 from the germline V gene are MNHNS and SASEGT. The CDR3 region is CASSPLAGEAADTQYF. DNA of the CDR3: TGTGCCAGCAGCCCCCTAGCGGGGGAGGCGGCAGATACGCAGTATTTT.

The chain has TRBV2 and TRBJ2-3; 9 nucleotides agree with TRBD2. V gave up 8 bases and J gave up 4 bases; unmatched junction bases: 7. The CDR3 covers 14 residues. CDR1 SNHLY and CDR2 FYNNEI come from the germline V gene. CDR3 DNA sequence: TGTGCCAGCGGGGAGCGGGGGGCCGCAGATACGCAGTATTTT. Amino acid sequence: CASGERGAADTQYF. The variable domain in full, completed from reference TRBV2 and TRBJ2-3, reads EPEVTQTPSHQVTQMGQEVILRCVPISNHLYFYWYRQILGQKVEFLVSFYNNEISEKSEIFDDQFSVERPDGSNFTLKIRSTKLEDSAMYFCASGERGAADTQYFGPGTRLTVL.

The rearrangement uses TRBV29-1 and TRBJ2-5; TRBD1 agrees at 7 bases. This CDR3 is built from 13 residues. The germline V gene has CDR1 SQVTM and CDR2 ANQGSEA. The trim removed 4 bases at V and 10 bases at J, leaving 12 bases unmatched. CDR3 coding DNA: TGCAGCGTTGGGCCCGGGACAGATTTGAGCCAGTACTTC. Its translation: CSVGPGTDLSQYF.

This clonotype appeared a few times. The genes are TRBV20-1 and TRBJ2-7; no firm D call. The CDR3 spans 12 residues. Looked up from germline, CDR1 is DFQATT and CDR2 is SNEGSKA (reference sequence). The V end was cut by 5 bases, the J end by 0 bases, with 8 bases between. CDR3 loop: CSASVSSYEQYF. CDR3 bases: TGCAGTGCTTCTGTGAGCTCCTACGAGCAGTACTTC.

This clonotype was seen more than once but under ten times. The chain uses TRBV6-1 and TRBJ1-1; 7 bases are shared with TRBD1. The CDR3 is made up of 13 amino acids. The J segment lost 3 bases and the V segment lost 7 bases, leaving 5 bases of the junction unmatched. Germline V lookup: CDR1 MNHNS, CDR2 SASEGT. CDR3 sequence: CASMGRGHTEAFF. The CDR3 DNA reads as TGTGCCAGCATGGGGAGGGGGCACACTGAAGCTTTCTTT.

The CDR3 protein is CASSIRARDSPLHF. In DNA form, the CDR3 reads TGTGCCAGCAGCATCCGGGCCAGGGATTCACCCCTCCACTTT. The chain links TRBV11-2 to TRBJ1-6; D might be TRBD1 (5 bases). Between the trimmed V and J ends, which lost 5 bases and 8 bases, there was a span of 13 bases. The germline gives CDR1 SGHAT, CDR2 FQNNGV. CDR3 length: 14 amino acids.

There are a few counts of this clonotype. J is TRBJ2-1 and V is TRBV7-8; no clear D. V was cut by 2 bases and J by 5 bases, with 16 bases left in between. The CDR3 runs 16 residues. The germline CDR1 and CDR2 sequences are SGHVS and FQNEAQ. The CDR3 here is CASSLSKGLENNEQFF. The CDR3 nucleotides read TGTGCCAGCAGCTTATCCAAAGGGCTAGAGAACAATGAGCAGTTCTTC.

This clonotype occurred a few times. The CDR3 DNA reads TGTGCCAGCAGCTTAGGAAACGGGGTCTACGAGCAGTACTTC. Its translation: CASSLGNGVYEQYF. V is TRBV7-9 and J is TRBJ2-7; D is perhaps TRBD2 (5 bases). This CDR3 comprises 14 residues. Trimming removed 1 base at V and 3 bases at J, with 10 bases between. Germline-derived CDR1 and CDR2 are SEHNR and FQNEAQ (reference sequence). Together with reference TRBV7-9 and TRBJ2-7, the CDR3 gives the full variable domain: DTGVSQNPRHKITKRGQNVTFRCDPISEHNRLYWYRQTLGQGPEFLTYFQNEAQLEKSRLLSDRFSAERPKGSFSTLEIQRTEQGDSAMYLCASSLGNGVYEQYFGPGTRLTVT.

This sequence joins TRBV14 and TRBJ1-2; 10 positions agree with TRBD1. Germline V gene sequence: CDR1 SGHDN, CDR2 FVKESK. The CDR3 has 16 residues. Germline trimming cut 0 bases from V and 7 bases from J; bases unmatched to any gene: 8. The CDR3, as DNA: TGTGCCAGCAGCCAAGAAGAATCCGGGACAGGGGTTGGCTACACCTTC. It encodes CASSQEESGTGVGYTF.

This clonotype was seen only a few times. This rearrangement joins TRBV7-2 to TRBJ2-1; the D gene is possibly TRBD2 (5 bases). This CDR3 has 14 residues. The germline CDR1 and CDR2 sequences are SGHTA and FQGNSA. V was shortened by 5 bases and J by 9 bases, with 17 bases between the two germline ends. CDR3 region: CASSTTRDRVEQFF. In DNA, the CDR3 is TGTGCCAGCAGCACCACTAGGGATAGGGTTGAGCAGTTCTTC.

This clonotype turned up a few times. The chain uses TRBV7-9 and TRBJ2-1; D is possibly TRBD1 or TRBD2 (6 bases each). The V end lost 3 bases, the J end lost 6 bases, and 12 bases lay between the germline ends. This CDR3 comprises 14 residues. Germline lookup yields CDR1 SEHNR and CDR2 FQNEAQ (reference sequence). The CDR3 nucleotides are TGTGCCAGCAGCTTTGGGGGGCAGGGCAATGAGCAGTTCTTC. It yields the protein CASSFGGQGNEQFF.

V is TRBV29-1 and J is TRBJ1-1; D gene unclear. The CDR3 consists of 12 residues. Trimming removed 4 bases at V and 8 bases at J, with 14 bases between. Germline V gene sequence: CDR1 SQVTM, CDR2 ANQGSEA. In DNA, the CDR3 is TGCAGCGTTGTATCTGGGTATGTGGAAGCTTTCTTT. It codes for CSVVSGYVEAFF. The whole variable domain, remainder taken from reference TRBV29-1 and TRBJ1-1, is SAVISQKPSRDICQRGTSLTIQCQVDSQVTMMFWYRQQPGQSLTLIATANQGSEATYESGFVIDKFPISRPNLTFSTLTVSNMSPEDSSIYLCSVVSGYVEAFFGQGTRLTVV.